This T cell receptor (beta chain) was sequenced during a study of spatial heterogeneity in lung cancer. The overall study: In the raw reads, each unique TCR and UMI combination was present more than ten times on average.

J was trimmed by 0 bases and V by 4 bases; bases with no gene match: 9. This CDR3 contains 18 residues. CDR1 is SGHRS, CDR2 YFSETQ, per germline. In this sample, this clonotype is medium-sized. Antigen unknown. The study's findings and limits: Tracking of tumor mutation counts was seen in expanded intratumoral alpha and beta TCR counts.

TCRdb re-called the 5' RACE reads with MiXCR, one entry per CDR3 protein. The sample has around 13,000 distinct CDR3 sequences, 5% to 6.5% seen once. Regarding time point: sample taken at primary tumor resection. In each case, whole RNA from tumor, nontumor lung or frozen PBMC was sequenced unsorted. The receptor was isolated from a male donor with early-stage non-small cell lung cancer. The chain recombines TRBV5-1 with TRBJ2-6; 8 nucleotides agree with TRBD1. Specimen: lung tumor tissue, collected at surgery. CDR3 sequence reads: CASSGQGQRYSGANVLTF. Written as DNA, the CDR3 is TGCGCCAGCAGCGGACAGGGCCAGCGGTACTCTGGGGCCAACGTCCTGACTTTC. The full variable domain, rest sourced from reference TRBV5-1 and TRBJ2-6, is KAGVTQTPRYLIKTRGQQVTLSCSPISGHRSVSWYQQTPGQGLQFLFEYFSETQRNKGNFPGRFSGRQFSNSRSEMNVSTLELGDSALYLCASSGQGQRYSGANVLTFGAGSRLTVL.